Below, 14 T cell receptor beta chains from the same sample are listed, as sequenced in a study of T cell responses to AZD1222 COVID-19 vaccine. The assay was immunoSEQ multiplex PCR, and TCRdb's table has in-frame clones only and misses some. Of about 99,000 clones detected, roughly 92% appear once; the ten largest clones hold 6.5% to 10%. Material: peripheral blood, obtained 28 days after the second AZD1222 dose. The receptors derive from an adult who received the AZD1222 COVID-19 vaccine.

V usage is TRBV19 and J usage is TRBJ2-1; no firm D call. The CDR3 consists of 15 residues. Germline V lookup: CDR1 LNHDA, CDR2 SQIVND (reference sequence). Trimming left V 6 bases short and J 0 bases short, with 12 bases between. Here the CDR3 reads CASSPDRGSYNEQFF. CDR3 DNA sequence: TGTGCCAGTAGCCCCGACCGCGGCTCCTACAATGAGCAGTTCTTC.

The rearrangement uses TRBV6-2 or TRBV6-3 and TRBJ2-1, with 10 bases fitting TRBD1. Germline CDR1 MNHEY, CDR2 SVGEGT. J was trimmed by 3 bases and V by 2 bases; bases with no gene match: 7. The CDR3 has 17 residues. The CDR3 bases are TGTGCCAGCAGTTACCCCGGACAGGGGGATTTCTACAATGAGCAGTTCTTC. Translating gives CASSYPGQGDFYNEQFF.

The rearrangement joins TRBV6-6 to TRBJ1-2; a possible D gene is TRBD1 (6 bases). Germline values: CDR1 MNHNY, CDR2 SVGAGI (reference sequence). This CDR3 has 11 residues. The V gene lost 10 bases and the J gene lost 5 bases, with 11 bases spanning the gap. In DNA, the CDR3 is TGTGCCACCAGGACAGATTATGGCTACACCTTC. Translated: CATRTDYGYTF.

This clone occurred once. This CDR3 is CASSPPYSNQPQHF. The CDR3 DNA reads as TGTGCCAGCTCACCACCGTATAGCAATCAGCCCCAGCATTTT. The chain recombines TRBV18 with TRBJ1-5; unclear D gene. Trimming pared 0 bases from V and 0 bases from J, leaving 3 bases between. Germline V gives CDR1 KGHSH, CDR2 LQKENI. The CDR3 sequence is 14 residues long.

V usage is TRBV18 and J usage is TRBJ2-1; TRBD1 agrees at 7 bases. This CDR3 has 17 residues. Trimming cost V 2 bases and J 2 bases; bases outside gene matches: 9. Germline V lookup: CDR1 KGHSH, CDR2 LQKENI. CDR3: CASSPTSQGFAYNEQFF. The DNA for the CDR3 is TGTGCCAGCTCACCAACGTCACAGGGGTTTGCCTACAATGAGCAGTTCTTC.

In this sample, this clone turned up once. This rearrangement joins TRBV5-6 to TRBJ1-6; TRBD1 is a possible D gene (6 bases). Germline V lookup: CDR1 SGHDT, CDR2 YYEEEE. This CDR3 spans 16 amino acids. Trimming took off 5 bases at V and 0 bases at J, with 12 bases between the two ends. The CDR3 here is CASRIDRSSYNSPLHF. In DNA, the CDR3 is TGTGCCAGCAGAATCGACAGGAGCTCCTATAATTCACCCCTCCACTTT.

The rearrangement uses TRBV27 and TRBJ2-7; D gene uncertain. V lost 1 base to trimming and J lost 5 bases, with 18 bases between them. Germline V CDR1 and CDR2: MNHEY, SMNVEV (reference sequence). The CDR3 extends over 16 amino acids. The CDR3 reads CASSLWAAGSPNEQYF. Here the CDR3 DNA reads TGTGCCAGCAGTTTATGGGCGGCAGGAAGTCCCAACGAGCAGTACTTC.

The V and J genes are TRBV5-1 and TRBJ2-3; TRBD1 or TRBD2 may be the D gene (6 bases each). Germline V gene sequence: CDR1 SGHRS, CDR2 YFSETQ. V lost 1 base and J 0 bases, leaving 12 bases between the germline ends. The CDR3 has 16 residues. The DNA for the CDR3 is TGCGCCAGCAGCTTGAATAGGGGGGAGAGCACAGATACGCAGTATTTT. Encoded protein: CASSLNRGESTDTQYF.

This sequence joins TRBV7-8 and TRBJ2-2, with TRBD2 matching 8 bases. Germline trimming cut 4 bases from V and 5 bases from J; bases unmatched to any gene: 9. The CDR3 has 16 amino acids. The germline V gene has CDR1 SGHVS and CDR2 FQNEAQ. The CDR3 nucleotides read TGTGCCAGCAGCTCTTGGGGCATAGCGGGAACCGGGGAGCTGTTTTTT. Its protein product is CASSSWGIAGTGELFF. Supplemented by reference TRBV7-8 and TRBJ2-2, the full variable domain reads GAGVSQSPRYKVAKRGQDVALRCDPISGHVSLFWYQQALGQGPEFLTYFQNEAQLDKSGLPSDRFFAERPEGSVSTLKIQRTQQEDSAVYLCASSSWGIAGTGELFFGEGSRLTVL.

The chain has TRBV2 and TRBJ1-2; a weak D match, TRBD1 (6 bases). The germline V gene encodes CDR1 SNHLY and CDR2 FYNNEI. V was shortened by 8 bases and J by 2 bases, with 15 bases between the two germline ends. CDR3 size: 14 residues. The CDR3 DNA reads as TGTGCCAGCCTGACGGGGGGGCTGAACTATGGCTACACCTTC. Amino acids: CASLTGGLNYGYTF.

The chain employs TRBV9 and TRBJ1-3, with D tentatively TRBD1 (6 bases). Germline assignment: CDR1 SGDLS and CDR2 YYNGEE. This CDR3 is built from 18 residues. V was cut by 0 bases and J by 4 bases, with 20 bases left in between. CDR3 loop: CASSVEPLTRGGGNTIYF. The CDR3 region has the DNA TGTGCCAGCAGCGTAGAGCCCCTCACCAGGGGAGGCGGAAACACCATATATTTT.

The V gene is TRBV7-3, the J gene TRBJ1-2, with 7 bases identical to TRBD1. The CDR3 runs to 12 residues. The germline V gene encodes CDR1 SGHTA and CDR2 FQGTGA. With V trimmed by 3 bases and J by 9 bases, 4 bases remained unmatched. CDR3 sequence: CASSFDRVSYTF. DNA for the CDR3: TGTGCCAGCAGCTTCGACAGGGTGAGCTACACCTTC.

The rearrangement joins TRBV9 to TRBJ2-5; 7 nucleotides agree with TRBD2. The germline CDR1 and CDR2 sequences are SGDLS and YYNGEE. This CDR3 region has 17 residues. Germline trimming cut 2 bases from V and 4 bases from J; bases unmatched to any gene: 14. As DNA, the CDR3 is TGTGCCAGCAGCGTCGCGGCGGGCGGGAGTCTCCCAGAGACCCAGTACTTC. This sequence encodes CASSVAAGGSLPETQYF.

The CDR3, as DNA: TGTGCCAGCACCCAGGGAAGATCAGCTCTATTCTCTGGAAACACCATATATTTT. This gives the protein CASTQGRSALFSGNTIYF. V usage is TRBV2 and J usage is TRBJ1-3; the D gene is possibly TRBD1 (5 bases). The CDR3 has 18 amino acids. Germline assignment: CDR1 SNHLY and CDR2 FYNNEI. V gave up 7 bases and J gave up 0 bases, with 22 bases separating them.